Presented here are 19 T cell receptor beta chains from one specimen sequenced in a study of T cell responses to AZD1222 COVID-19 vaccine. The data were produced by immunoSEQ multiplex PCR, yet TCRdb's version contains in-frame clones alone and is incomplete. This table holds approximately 120,000 clones, roughly 85% found once. This specimen consisted of peripheral blood, obtained 28 days after the second AZD1222 dose. The receptor set was obtained from an adult who received the AZD1222 COVID-19 vaccine.

The chain carries TRBV30 and TRBJ1-4; 8 bases are a match to TRBD1. The CDR3 totals 15 residues. Trimming at V came to 0 bases and at J to 5 bases, leaving 5 bases not matched to a gene. Germline CDR1 and CDR2: GTSNPN and SVGIG (reference sequence). The CDR3 DNA reads as TGTGCCTGGAGTGTAGGCACAGGGGGAAATGAAAAACTGTTTTTT. Protein product: CAWSVGTGGNEKLFF.

The CDR3 loop reads CASSPVSLAAAGTGELFF. CDR3 sequence (DNA): TGTGCCAGCAGTCCCGTCTCACTAGCGGCCGCGGGCACCGGGGAGCTGTTTTTT. The genes are TRBV27 and TRBJ2-2; TRBD2 agrees at 8 bases. This CDR3 is 18 amino acids long. J lost 4 bases, V lost 5 bases, and 15 bases had no gene match. Per germline, CDR1 MNHEY and CDR2 SMNVEV (reference sequence).

The chain recombines TRBV6-6 with TRBJ1-4, with D maybe TRBD1 (6 bases). The CDR3 is 17 amino acids. The germline CDR1 and CDR2 sequences are MNHNY and SVGAGI (reference sequence). V lost 5 bases and J lost 0, with 16 bases in between. The CDR3 DNA follows: TGTGCCAGCAGTCGGTGGACAGCAGGGGCAACTAATGAAAAACTGTTTTTT. This translates into CASSRWTAGATNEKLFF.

The chain is built from TRBV12-1 and TRBJ2-7; the DNA was not used to check the table's D call, TRBD2. TRBV12-1 is a recognized pseudogene. The CDR3 has 17 amino acids. CDR3 region: CASSFFCGVAGPYEQYF. The CDR3 DNA sequence: TGTGCCAGCAGCTTTTTTTGTGGGGTAGCGGGGCCGTACGAGCAGTACTTC.

This clone appeared a few times. The V call is TRBV10-3, the J call TRBJ1-2; D unclear. The CDR3 totals 13 residues. Germline V gives CDR1 ENHRY, CDR2 SYGVKD. Trimming left V 6 bases short and J 6 bases short, with 14 bases between. This chain's CDR3 is CAIRGGSPDGYTF. The CDR3 coding sequence is TGTGCCATCAGGGGTGGTTCTCCGGATGGCTACACCTTC.

For the CDR3, the DNA is TGTGCCAGCAGTTACTCCCGAGCCTTAGAAGCTTTCTTT. This encodes CASSYSRALEAFF. This sequence joins TRBV6-5 and TRBJ1-1; no firm D call. Trimming left V 0 bases short and J 8 bases short, with 10 bases between. The CDR3 is 13 amino acids. Germline V lookup: CDR1 MNHEY, CDR2 SVGAGI.

The rearrangement joins TRBV30 to TRBJ1-2, with 8 bases fitting TRBD1. The V gene's germline CDR1 is GTSNPN and CDR2 SVGIG (reference sequence). CDR3 size: 11 residues. V lost 8 bases to trimming and J lost 2 bases; unmatched junction nucleotides: 1. The CDR3 loop is CAGQGNYGYTF. The CDR3 DNA follows: TGTGCCGGACAGGGAAACTATGGCTACACCTTC.

This clone was counted only a few times. The V and J genes are TRBV7-2 and TRBJ1-5; perhaps TRBD1 as D (6 bases). Between the trimmed V and J ends, which lost 1 base and 9 bases, there was a span of 13 bases. Germline V gene data show CDR1 as SGHTA and CDR2 as FQGNSA. This CDR3 comprises 14 residues. The CDR3 loop reads CASSLGRGPWPQHF. As DNA, the CDR3 is TGTGCCAGCAGCTTAGGCAGGGGCCCTTGGCCCCAGCATTTT. Supplemented by reference TRBV7-2 and TRBJ1-5, the full variable domain reads GAGVSQSPSNKVTEKGKDVELRCDPISGHTALYWYRQSLGQGLEFLIYFQGNSAPDKSGLPSDRFSAERTGGSVSTLTIQRTQQEDSAVYLCASSLGRGPWPQHFGDGTRLSIL.

The chain joins TRBV21-1 to TRBJ1-5; the D segment call TRBD1 is taken from the table without a DNA check. TRBV21-1 is marked as a pseudogene. The CDR3 has 16 residues. The CDR3 DNA follows: TGTGCCAGCAGCAAAAGGACAGGGGATAGCAATCAGCCCCAGCATTTT. As protein: CASSKRTGDSNQPQHF.

The chain uses TRBV27 and TRBJ1-6; D unclear. Trimming removed 9 bases at V and 8 bases at J, with 14 bases between. Germline assignment: CDR1 MNHEY and CDR2 SMNVEV (reference sequence). The length of the CDR3 is 13 residues. The CDR3 bases are TGTGCCAGTACTCCAATCCCAGATTCACCCCTCCACTTT. It yields the protein CASTPIPDSPLHF.

The V and J genes are TRBV4-2 and TRBJ1-4; D ambiguous. In germline, CDR1 is LGHNA, CDR2 YNFKEQ. The V end was cut by 1 base, the J end by 8 bases, with 8 bases between. The CDR3 length is 13 residues. CDR3 sequence (DNA): TGTGCCAGCAGCCAAGCCCGGGCCGAAAAACTGTTTTTT. Protein product: CASSQARAEKLFF.

Only one count was recorded for this clone. The chain recombines TRBV27 with TRBJ2-7; D is unresolved. This CDR3 contains 15 residues. CDR1 MNHEY and CDR2 SMNVEV come from the germline V gene (reference sequence). Trimming removed 7 bases from V and 3 bases from J, with 19 bases in between. CDR3 nucleotides: TGTGCCAGCACCCTTTTTGGGTCATACCGCTACGAGCAGTACTTC. This gives the protein CASTLFGSYRYEQYF.

This sequence joins TRBV20-1 and TRBJ1-5; 8 nucleotides match TRBD1. V lost 3 bases to trimming and J lost 2 bases; unmatched junction nucleotides: 12. The germline gives CDR1 DFQATT, CDR2 SNEGSKA (reference sequence). This CDR3 is 17 amino acids long. The CDR3 sequence: CSASKDRDRVGNQPQHF. In DNA form, the CDR3 reads TGCAGTGCTAGTAAGGACAGGGACAGAGTTGGCAATCAGCCCCAGCATTTT.

The chain has TRBV7-2 and TRBJ2-2; D gene ambiguous. There are 16 residues in the CDR3. The V and J ends lost 6 bases and 7 bases respectively, with 21 bases between them. From germline, CDR1 is SGHTA and CDR2 FQGNSA. The CDR3: CASRTPGPAGGGELFF. In nucleotides, the CDR3 is TGTGCCAGCAGGACGCCGGGCCCCGCTGGTGGCGGGGAGCTGTTTTTT.

The chain carries TRBV4-1 and TRBJ2-1; D possibly corresponds to TRBD1 (6 bases). Germline V gene data show CDR1 as MGHRA and CDR2 as YSYEKL. With 0 bases removed from V and 7 bases from J, the gap between germline ends came to 16 bases. This CDR3 spans 16 amino acids. Here the CDR3 DNA reads TGCGCCAGCAGCCAAGACCAGGGAAAGAGGGGGAATGAGCAGTTCTTC. Protein: CASSQDQGKRGNEQFF.

This clone was seen a single time. The chain couples TRBV28 to TRBJ2-7; 9 nucleotides align to TRBD1. The CDR3 is 15 residues long. Germline V CDR1 and CDR2: MDHEN, SYDVKM. Germline trimming cut 6 bases from V and 0 bases from J; bases unmatched to any gene: 6. This CDR3 reads CASSSGTGSSYEQYF. CDR3 DNA: TGTGCCAGCAGCTCCGGGACAGGGAGCTCCTACGAGCAGTACTTC. The full variable domain, in which reference TRBV28 and TRBJ2-7 provide the parts outside the CDR3, is DVKVTQSSRYLVKRTGEKVFLECVQDMDHENMFWYRQDPGLGLRLIYFSYDVKMKEKGDIPEGYSVSREKKERFSLILESASTNQTSMYLCASSSGTGSSYEQYFGPGTRLTVT.

The chain links TRBV20-1 to TRBJ2-1; D unclear. The CDR3 has 11 residues. Trimming shortened V by 3 bases and J by 5 bases, and 5 bases separated the two germline ends. Germline lookup yields CDR1 DFQATT and CDR2 SNEGSKA (reference sequence). Here the CDR3 reads CSASKNNEQFF. The CDR3 DNA follows: TGCAGTGCTAGCAAAAACAATGAGCAGTTCTTC.

This clone was observed a handful of times. The rearrangement uses TRBV3-1 (or the pseudogene TRBV3-2) and TRBJ1-1; D uncertain. Trimming removed 0 bases from V and 1 base from J, with 15 bases in between. Germline-derived CDR1 and CDR2 are LGHDT and YNNKEL (reference sequence). This CDR3 has 17 amino acids. The CDR3 loop reads CASSQDRLLEGNTEAFF. CDR3 nucleotide sequence: TGTGCCAGCAGCCAAGATAGGTTATTAGAGGGGAACACTGAAGCTTTCTTT.

The J gene is TRBJ1-1, the V gene TRBV3-1 (or the pseudogene TRBV3-2), with D maybe TRBD1 (6 bases). The V end lost 2 bases, the J end lost 3 bases, and 7 bases lay between the germline ends. The germline V gene has CDR1 LGHDT and CDR2 YNNKEL (reference sequence). This CDR3 comprises 13 residues. The CDR3 region is CASSQTGHTEAFF. In DNA form, the CDR3 reads TGTGCCAGCAGCCAAACAGGGCACACTGAAGCTTTCTTT.